The rows below give T cell receptor beta chains drawn from one sample of a study of blood T cell repertoires in COVID-19. Only in-frame clones appear in the TCRdb table, and some are missing; sequencing was by immunoSEQ multiplex PCR. This sample has around 290,000 clones, with 86% found just once. The sequencing input was PBMCs or T cells enriched from blood (not recorded which). These receptor sequences come from a young woman who had recovered from COVID-19. CDR3s include the opening cysteine and the closing phenylalanine or tryptophan. The D gene is left open where the match is weak. Rows give clone size only sometimes, using once, few, many, or a class for an expanded clone.

D: TRBD1; V: TRBV5-1; size: few; J: TRBJ2-7; DNA: TGCGCCAGCAGCTTGGGTGGGACAGGTACCTACGAGCAGTACTTC; CDR3: CASSLGGTGTYEQYF
D: -; V: TRBV11-3; size: once; J: TRBJ2-3; DNA: TGTGCCAGCAGCTTAGCGGGGATAGATACGCAGTATTTT; CDR3: CASSLAGIDTQYF
D: TRBD2; V: TRBV7-9; size: -; J: TRBJ2-1; DNA: TGTGCCAGCAGCTTACAGATCCCTAGCGGGTTTACCTACAATGAGCAGTTCTTC; CDR3: CASSLQIPSGFTYNEQFF
D: -; V: TRBV9; size: -; J: TRBJ2-1; DNA: TGTGCCAGCATTACCTGGGTGTGGGTTCAGCGGGAGCAGTTCTTC; CDR3: CASITWVWVQREQFF
D: -; V: TRBV6-2/TRBV6-3; size: -; J: TRBJ2-7; DNA: TGTGCCAGCAGTTCCATGGCAGGGCCGCTCTACGAGCAGTACTTC; CDR3: CASSSMAGPLYEQYF
D: -; V: TRBV19; size: once; J: TRBJ2-5; DNA: TGTGCCAGTAGTAAGGGGGGGAGGCAAGAGACCCAGTACTTC; CDR3: CASSKGGRQETQYF
D: -; V: TRBV11-2; size: -; J: TRBJ2-1; DNA: TGTGCCAGCAGCGCGCCGGTTGGGGGCCCAGAGATGAATGAGCAGTTCTTC; CDR3: CASSAPVGGPEMNEQFF
D: -; V: TRBV19; size: -; J: TRBJ1-1; DNA: TGTGCCAGTAGTTCCGGCAGGGCTTGGAACACTGAAGCTTTCTTT; CDR3: CASSSGRAWNTEAFF
D: -; V: TRBV2; size: once; J: TRBJ2-5; DNA: TGTGCCAGCAGTGACCCGGAGCTTGACCACCCGTCGTCAGAGACCCAGTACTTC; CDR3: CASSDPELDHPSSETQYF
D: TRBD2; V: TRBV18; size: -; J: TRBJ2-2; DNA: TGTGCCAGCTCACCACCGTTGCGACTAGCGGGAGTGGCCGGGGAGCTGTTTTTT; CDR3: CASSPPLRLAGVAGELFF
D: -; V: TRBV5-1; size: once; J: TRBJ1-5; DNA: TGCGCCAGCAGCTTGGAAGGGACATTCAATCAGCCCCAGCATTTT; CDR3: CASSLEGTFNQPQHF
D: TRBD1; V: TRBV3-1/TRBV3-2; size: -; J: TRBJ1-4; DNA: TGTGCCAGCAGCCCCCGGGACAGCTATGAAAAACTGTTTTTT; CDR3: CASSPRDSYEKLFF
D: TRBD2; V: TRBV28; size: -; J: TRBJ2-1; DNA: TGTGCCAGCAGTTCAGGGACTAGCGGGACGATCTCCTACAATGAGCAGTTCTTC; CDR3: CASSSGTSGTISYNEQFF
D: TRBD2; V: TRBV5-1; size: few; J: TRBJ2-5; DNA: TGCGCCAGCAGCTCGTGGGGGGGAAGTGGAGAGACCCAGTACTTC; CDR3: CASSSWGGSGETQYF
D: TRBD1; V: TRBV27; size: -; J: TRBJ2-7; DNA: TGTGCCAGCAGGGCCGACAGGGTACCCTACGAGCAGTACTTC; CDR3: CASRADRVPYEQYF
D: -; V: TRBV30; size: -; J: TRBJ2-7; DNA: TGTGCCTGGAGTGCCGACAGGTCTGGCCCCTACGAGCAGTACTTC; CDR3: CAWSADRSGPYEQYF
D: -; V: TRBV30; size: -; J: TRBJ1-1; DNA: TGTGCCTGGACCAGGAACACTGAAGCTTTCTTT; CDR3: CAWTRNTEAFF
D: -; V: TRBV28; size: few; J: TRBJ1-1; DNA: TGTGCCAGTACAGGGACTACCTACACTGAAGCTTTCTTT; CDR3: CASTGTTYTEAFF
D: -; V: TRBV6-5; size: -; J: TRBJ1-4; DNA: TGTGCCAGCATATGGACAGCCGGAGGTGAAAAACTGTTTTTT; CDR3: CASIWTAGGEKLFF
D: -; V: TRBV5-1; size: -; J: TRBJ2-6; DNA: TGCGCCAGCAGCTTCGTCAGCTCTGGGGCCAACGTCCTGACTTTC; CDR3: CASSFVSSGANVLTF
D: TRBD2; V: TRBV9; size: -; J: TRBJ2-7; DNA: TGTGCCAGCAGCGTAACCCCTAGCGGGGGGAACGAGCAGTACTTC; CDR3: CASSVTPSGGNEQYF
D: TRBD2; V: TRBV10-3; size: -; J: TRBJ2-7; DNA: TGTGCCATCAGTGAAAAGCGGGACTACGAGCAGTACTTC; CDR3: CAISEKRDYEQYF
D: TRBD1; V: TRBV5-8; size: -; J: TRBJ2-5; DNA: TGTGCCAGCAGCTGGAAGGACAGGGCGTTAGGGACCCAGTACTTC; CDR3: CASSWKDRALGTQYF
D: -; V: TRBV7-2; size: -; J: TRBJ1-1; DNA: TGTGCCAGCCTCCGGGAGGGAGGGGGGACTGAAGCTTTCTTT; CDR3: CASLREGGGTEAFF
D: TRBD2; V: TRBV7-9; size: -; J: TRBJ2-2; DNA: TGTGCCAGCAGCTTCGGCGGGAGGGACACCGGGGAGCTGTTTTTT; CDR3: CASSFGGRDTGELFF
D: TRBD1; V: TRBV6-6; size: -; J: TRBJ1-5; DNA: TGTGCCAGCAGACCGGGACAGGTACTGAATCAGCCCCAGCATTTT; CDR3: CASRPGQVLNQPQHF
D: -; V: TRBV28; size: -; J: TRBJ2-7; DNA: TGTGCCAGCAGTTTTAGGAGACAGAGCTACGAGCAGTACTTC; CDR3: CASSFRRQSYEQYF
D: TRBD2; V: TRBV11-2; size: -; J: TRBJ2-1; DNA: TGTGCCAGCAGCCCACGGGCGGGGGGACCGAGCTCCTACAATGAGCAGTTCTTC; CDR3: CASSPRAGGPSSYNEQFF
D: -; V: TRBV3-1/TRBV3-2; size: -; J: TRBJ1-1; DNA: TGTGCCAGCAGCCAAGTCGTCGTGTTTTCGAGCACTGAAGCTTTCTTT; CDR3: CASSQVVVFSSTEAFF
D: TRBD2; V: TRBV6-6; size: -; J: TRBJ2-1; DNA: TGTGCCAGCAGTCTTAGCGGGACCTACAATGAGCAGTTCTTC; CDR3: CASSLSGTYNEQFF
D: TRBD2; V: TRBV4-1; size: -; J: TRBJ2-7; DNA: TGCGCCAGCAGCCGGGACAAGCCCGGGACTAGCGGTTCCTACGAGCAGTACTTC; CDR3: CASSRDKPGTSGSYEQYF
D: -; V: TRBV27; size: -; J: TRBJ2-1; DNA: TGTGCCAGCAGTTTGGCGGGAAATATGGGTGAGCAGTTCTTC; CDR3: CASSLAGNMGEQFF
D: -; V: TRBV7-8; size: -; J: TRBJ2-7; DNA: TGTGCCAGCAGCTTAGAGGCAGCGGTCTCCTACGAGCAGTACTTC; CDR3: CASSLEAAVSYEQYF
D: TRBD2; V: TRBV11-2; size: large; J: TRBJ2-5; DNA: TGTGCCAGCAGCCCGCCGGGGGGCCAAGAGACCCAGTACTTC; CDR3: CASSPPGGQETQYF
D: -; V: TRBV21-1; size: -; J: TRBJ2-1; DNA: TGTGCCAGCAGCAAAGGGGGGACAGGGCTTTCCCATGAGCAGTTCTTC; CDR3: CASSKGGTGLSHEQFF
D: TRBD2; V: TRBV27; size: -; J: TRBJ2-7; DNA: TGTGCCAGCAGAACTAGCGTCGCCGGTAAACGCTACGAGCAGTACTTC; CDR3: CASRTSVAGKRYEQYF
D: -; V: TRBV2; size: -; J: TRBJ1-2; DNA: TGTGCCAGCGCGATAGAACAGGATAACTATGGCTACACCTTC; CDR3: CASAIEQDNYGYTF
D: TRBD2; V: TRBV15; size: few; J: TRBJ2-7; DNA: TGTGCCACCAGCCCGACTAGCGGGAGCTACGAGCAGTACTTC; CDR3: CATSPTSGSYEQYF
D: TRBD2; V: TRBV11-3; size: -; J: TRBJ2-3; DNA: TGTGCCAGCAGCTTACCGCCTAGCGGGGAAACCGATACGCAGTATTTT; CDR3: CASSLPPSGETDTQYF
D: TRBD1; V: TRBV6-5; size: -; J: TRBJ2-7; DNA: TGTGCCAGCAGGACCCAGGGGGACGCGACCGAGCAGTACTTC; CDR3: CASRTQGDATEQYF
D: -; V: TRBV30; size: -; J: TRBJ1-1; DNA: TGTGCCTGGAGTCTGAGTCGGAACACTGAAGCTTTCTTT; CDR3: CAWSLSRNTEAFF
D: -; V: TRBV28; size: once; J: TRBJ1-2; DNA: TGTGCCAGCAGTTTGCTCCAGGGCCTATACTATGGCTACACCTTC; CDR3: CASSLLQGLYYGYTF
D: -; V: TRBV4-2; size: once; J: TRBJ2-4; DNA: TGTGCCAGCAGCCAAGACAGATCCTTGGGCCAGGGTAAACACATTCAGTACTTC; CDR3: CASSQDRSLGQGKHIQYF
D: TRBD1; V: TRBV30; size: -; J: TRBJ1-6; DNA: TGTGCCTGGAACAGACAGGGCGCGCAGCCCCTCCACTTT; CDR3: CAWNRQGAQPLHF